These 6 T cell receptor beta chains came from one sample sequenced in a study of cytomegalovirus exposure and HLA in healthy donors. A multiplex PCR was run with 60 Vbeta primers and 13 Jbeta primers. Assay: immunoSEQ multiplex PCR; the TCRdb copy retains only in-frame clones and omits some. The sample holds approximately 69,000 clones, roughly four fifths seen once. Sequencing used PBMCs. The receptors come from a woman between 25 and 40 years old in good health and CMV-seropositive.

In this sample, this clone turned up a few times. This rearrangement joins TRBV4-1 to TRBJ2-7; 9 positions match TRBD2. There are 18 residues in the CDR3. V lost 0 bases, J lost 3 bases, and 12 bases stayed unmatched. Germline V gives CDR1 MGHRA, CDR2 YSYEKL. The CDR3, as DNA: TGCGCCAGCAGCCAAGAGCAGCTCGGAAGCGGGAGGTACTACGAGCAGTACTTC. It encodes CASSQEQLGSGRYYEQYF.

V gene TRBV30 combines with J gene TRBJ1-1; tentatively, D is TRBD1 (6 bases). CDR3 size: 14 residues. Germline CDR1 GTSNPN, CDR2 SVGIG (reference sequence). V lost 7 bases to trimming and J lost 0 bases, with 15 bases between them. The chain's CDR3 is CALDRPPLNTEAFF. The CDR3 DNA reads TGTGCCTTGGACAGACCACCTTTGAACACTGAAGCTTTCTTT.

The rearrangement uses TRBV9 and TRBJ1-2; 8 bases map to TRBD1. The CDR3 is 14 amino acids. The germline V gene encodes CDR1 SGDLS and CDR2 YYNGEE. V shed 4 bases, J shed 6 bases, and the junction held 8 bases outside the gene matches. The CDR3 sequence is CASSRWETGDGYTF. The CDR3 nucleotides read TGTGCCAGCAGCCGCTGGGAGACAGGGGATGGCTACACCTTC.

The chain links TRBV5-8 to TRBJ2-3; TRBD2 is a possible D gene (6 bases). The CDR3 contains 13 residues. Trimming stripped 3 bases from V and 6 bases from J, with 11 bases between. Germline V lookup: CDR1 SGHTS, CDR2 YDEGEE. The CDR3 DNA reads TGTGCCAGCAGCTCTCGTCGGGGGGATACGCAGTATTTT. Translated, it gives CASSSRRGDTQYF.

The rearrangement links TRBV30 to TRBJ2-1; 8 positions agree with TRBD2. The CDR3 has 13 amino acids. J was trimmed by 10 bases and V by 3 bases; bases with no gene match: 8. Germline CDR1 reads GTSNPN; CDR2 reads SVGIG (reference sequence). The CDR3 nucleotides read TGTGCCTGGAGAGGGAGCGGGAGAACGGAGCAGTTCTTC. It encodes CAWRGSGRTEQFF.

The chain is built from TRBV2 and TRBJ1-3, with D maybe TRBD1 (6 bases). Germline CDR1 SNHLY, CDR2 FYNNEI. Trimming took 5 bases from V and 0 from J, leaving 23 bases between them. CDR3 length equals 19 residues. Here the CDR3 DNA reads TGTGCCAGCAGTCAAACAGGGATCACTCCTCCGTACTCTGGAAACACCATATATTTT. Its protein product is CASSQTGITPPYSGNTIYF.